A selection of T cell receptor beta chains follows, all from one sample in a study of cytotoxic CD8 clonotypes in ibrutinib-treated CLL. Data came from immunoSEQ multiplex PCR; TCRdb stores just in-frame clones and leaves some out. The sample contains nearly 15,000 clones, 55% to 65% of which appear only once. The sample here was PBMCs, taken before ibrutinib treatment. The receptors shown here come from a human donor with chronic lymphocytic leukemia. CDR3s include the opening cysteine and the closing phenylalanine or tryptophan. A D gene is named only where the DNA matches it firmly. Clone size appears in some rows only: once, few, many, or a class for an expanded clone.

>.|TRBV2|few|TRBJ1-3
TGTGCCAGCAGTAGAGCCCCGGGACCCTCTGGAAACACCATATATTTT
CASSRAPGPSGNTIYF
>TRBD1|TRBV6-1|.|TRBJ1-1
TGTGCCAGCAGACGCCTCGGACAGGGGGGAACTGAAGCTTTCTTT
CASRRLGQGGTEAFF
>TRBD2|TRBV6-4|.|TRBJ2-2
TGTGCCAGCAGCCCATTGACTAGCGGGACGGCCGGGGAGCTGTTTTTT
CASSPLTSGTAGELFF
>.|TRBV5-4|.|TRBJ1-1
TGTGCCAGCAGCTGGGACTCCACTGAAGCTTTCTTT
CASSWDSTEAFF
>TRBD1|TRBV7-9|few|TRBJ2-7
TGTGCCAGCAGCTGGATAGGACAGGGAGGCCACGAGCAGTACTTC
CASSWIGQGGHEQYF
>.|TRBV19|.|TRBJ1-4
TGTGCCATACAGGAACACCCGAATGAAAAACTGTTTTTT
CAIQEHPNEKLFF
>TRBD1|TRBV27|.|TRBJ2-5
TGTGCCAGCCGTTCCGGGACAGGGAGGGAGACCCAGTACTTC
CASRSGTGRETQYF
>TRBD1|TRBV6-1|.|TRBJ2-1
TGTGCCAGCAGTGACGGACAGGGGGCGGGGAATGAGCAGTTCTTC
CASSDGQGAGNEQFF
>.|TRBV4-1|once|TRBJ1-5
TGCGCCAGCAGCCAAGTGGGTCAGCCCCAGCATTTT
CASSQVGQPQHF
>.|TRBV5-1|once|TRBJ2-6
TGTGCCAGCAGACCCAGGTTCAGGCCTGGGGCCAACGTCCTGACTTTC
CASRPRFRPGANVLTF
>.|TRBV5-4|few|TRBJ2-2
TGTGCCAGCAGCTTGGAGGGTTTGGTTTACGGCTCGAACACCGGGGAGCTGTTTTTT
CASSLEGLVYGSNTGELFF
>.|TRBV14|.|TRBJ2-3
TGTGCCAGCAGCCAAGATCTAAGTCCTTATACGCAGTATTTT
CASSQDLSPYTQYF
>.|TRBV9|.|TRBJ2-1
TGTGCCAGCAGCGTAGAGGTCAGGGTAGATAGTGAGCAGTTCTTC
CASSVEVRVDSEQFF
>.|TRBV6-5|.|TRBJ2-5
TGTGCCAGCGGAATGGGGGGCACCCAGTACTTC
CASGMGGTQYF
>.|TRBV11-2|once|TRBJ2-5
TGTGCCAGCAGCCCTAGGACAGCTCAAGAGACCCAGTACTTC
CASSPRTAQETQYF
>.|TRBV28|.|TRBJ1-5
TGTGCCAGCAGTTTTGATAGCAATCAGCCCCAGCATTTT
CASSFDSNQPQHF
>TRBD2|TRBV5-4|.|TRBJ2-2
TGTGCCAGCAGACTAGCGGGGGGAAATACCGGGGAGCTGTTTTTT
CASRLAGGNTGELFF
>TRBD1|TRBV6-6|.|TRBJ1-2
TGTGCCAGCAGACCAACAGGGGATGGCTACACCTTC
CASRPTGDGYTF
>.|TRBV27|few|TRBJ1-2
TGTGCCAGCAGTATAAGGGGCAACTATGGCTACACCTTC
CASSIRGNYGYTF
>TRBD2|TRBV27|.|TRBJ2-7
TGTGCCAGCAGTCCCCTAGGTAGCGGGAGTCGATTCGACGAGCAGTACTTC
CASSPLGSGSRFDEQYF
>.|TRBV7-9|.|TRBJ2-5
TGTGCCAGCAGTCTCCGGGGAGACTCGTACCAAGAGACCCAGTACTTC
CASSLRGDSYQETQYF
>.|TRBV4-1|.|TRBJ2-5
TGCGCCAGCAGCCAAGCAAGGCAAAACAGGTCTCGGGAGACCCAGTACTTC
CASSQARQNRSRETQYF
>TRBD1|TRBV19|.|TRBJ1-3
TGTGCCAGTAGTACTTTGGGACAGGGCAGTGGAAACACCATATATTTT
CASSTLGQGSGNTIYF
>.|TRBV7-2|.|TRBJ2-3
TGTGCCAGCAGCTTTAGGGGGGAGAGGCGGGCCAATACGCAGTATTTT
CASSFRGERRANTQYF
>TRBD2|TRBV10-1|once|TRBJ2-2
TGCGCCAGCAGTCCCGGGACTAGACGGACCGGGGAGCTGTTTTTT
CASSPGTRRTGELFF
>.|TRBV5-1|.|TRBJ1-3
TGCGCCAGCAGCCCACAGGGCTCTGGAAACACCATATATTTT
CASSPQGSGNTIYF
>TRBD1|TRBV9|.|TRBJ1-3
TGTGCCAGCAGCCCCGGACAGGGGTGGGCTGGAAACACCATATATTTT
CASSPGQGWAGNTIYF
>TRBD2|TRBV6-5|.|TRBJ2-1
TGTGCCAGCAGTTACGGTCCTAGCGGGAGTTTCAGTTGGTTCTTC
CASSYGPSGSFSWFF
>.|TRBV5-1|.|TRBJ1-1
TGCGCCAGCAGCTTGGCCTGGGGTTCCGCTTTCTTT
CASSLAWGSAFF
>TRBD2|TRBV5-6|.|TRBJ2-1
TGTGCCAGCAGGGTCCTAGCGGGAGTGTACAATGAGCAGTTCTTC
CASRVLAGVYNEQFF
>TRBD2|TRBV6-5|.|TRBJ2-1
TGTGCCAGCAGTTATCTTTCGCTAGCGGGAGATCGTGAGCAGTTCTTC
CASSYLSLAGDREQFF
>TRBD2|TRBV5-1|.|TRBJ2-4
TGCGCCAGCAGCTTGGCGACTAGCGGAAACATTCAGTACTTC
CASSLATSGNIQYF
>TRBD1|TRBV19|few|TRBJ1-1
TGTGCCAGTAGTATAGGCAGGGGGACTGAAGCTTTCTTT
CASSIGRGTEAFF
>.|TRBV5-1|.|TRBJ2-5
TGCGCCAGCAGCTTCACCGGGGAAAGAGAGACCCAGTACTTC
CASSFTGERETQYF
>.|TRBV5-4|.|TRBJ2-2
TGTGCCAGCGGACCCAGCCCCACCGGGGAGCTGTTTTTT
CASGPSPTGELFF
>TRBD1|TRBV5-5|.|TRBJ2-7
TGTGCCAGCAGCTACGGGACAGGTGGTTACGAGCAGTACTTC
CASSYGTGGYEQYF
>.|TRBV10-3|.|TRBJ1-1
TGTGCCATCAGTGAGGTTAGGGAGCCATTGGGCACTGAAGCTTTCTTT
CAISEVREPLGTEAFF
>.|TRBV5-1|.|TRBJ1-2
TGCGCCAGCAGACGCCAGCCGGGCGGTCAAGGCCAAAACTATGGCTACACCTTC
CASRRQPGGQGQNYGYTF
>.|TRBV5-1|few|TRBJ2-1
TGCGCCAGCAGCTTGTCACAACTGGCGGGTACCTACAATGAGCAGTTCTTC
CASSLSQLAGTYNEQFF
>TRBD1|TRBV5-4|.|TRBJ1-2
TGTGCCAGCAGCCAAGTTCCGGACAGGGACCATGGCTACACCTTC
CASSQVPDRDHGYTF
>.|TRBV18|few|TRBJ1-5
TGTGCCAGCTCACCACAGGGCCCCGCGGAGCCCCAGCATTTT
CASSPQGPAEPQHF
>TRBD2|TRBV28|.|TRBJ2-4
TGTGCCAGCAGTTTAGGGTCGGGGGGGAAAGTTGCCAAAAACATTCAGTACTTC
CASSLGSGGKVAKNIQYF
>.|TRBV6-5|.|TRBJ2-6
TGTGCCAGCAGTTGGGCACAGGGCTCTGGGGCCAACGTCCTGACTTTC
CASSWAQGSGANVLTF
>.|TRBV7-8|.|TRBJ2-2
TGTGCCAGCAAGAGAACAGGGCAAGGGGGCGGGGAGCTGTTTTTT
CASKRTGQGGGELFF
>TRBD1|TRBV9|.|TRBJ1-2
TGTGCCAGCAGCGTCGAGCAGGGGGCTGGCGGCTACACCTTC
CASSVEQGAGGYTF
>TRBD2|TRBV25-1|.|TRBJ2-7
TGTGCCAGCAGTCTGAGCGGGAATCGTTACGAGCAGTACTTC
CASSLSGNRYEQYF
>.|TRBV28|.|TRBJ1-6
TGTGCCAGCAGAGAAGGGGTGGCAGGTTCCCACTTATATAATTCACCCCTCCACTTT
CASREGVAGSHLYNSPLHF
>TRBD1|TRBV6-5|.|TRBJ1-2
TGTGCCAGCGTTCGGGACAGGGGGCCCTATGGCTACACCTTC
CASVRDRGPYGYTF
>TRBD2|TRBV28|once|TRBJ2-1
TGTGCCAGCCACTCGGGACTAGCGGGCCGCAATGAGCAGTTCTTC
CASHSGLAGRNEQFF
>.|TRBV9|.|TRBJ1-5
TGTGCCAGCAGTGGGGGGGAAGGCAATCAGCCCCAGCATTTT
CASSGGEGNQPQHF
>.|TRBV7-8|once|TRBJ1-1
TGTGCCAGCAGCTTAGCTGGGGAGAACACTGAAGCTTTCTTT
CASSLAGENTEAFF
>.|TRBV6-1|few|TRBJ2-6
TGTGCCAGCAAGGCAGGGTCCTCTGGGGCCAACGTCCTGACTTTC
CASKAGSSGANVLTF
>.|TRBV18|few|TRBJ2-4
TGTGCCAGCTCACCAAATCAGGGGAAGTACTTC
CASSPNQGKYF
>.|TRBV7-9|.|TRBJ1-4
TGTGCCAGCAGCTTGGGGACCGGAGATGAAAAACTGTTTTTT
CASSLGTGDEKLFF
>.|TRBV7-9|few|TRBJ2-5
TGTGCCAGCAGCCCCCCCGGCGGCGGGGAGACCCAGTACTTC
CASSPPGGGETQYF
>.|TRBV7-6|.|TRBJ1-3
TGTGCCAGCAGCTTAGCGATGGTTGGGCGGCTGAGCTCTGGAAACACCATATATTTT
CASSLAMVGRLSSGNTIYF
>.|TRBV9|.|TRBJ2-7
TGTGCCAGCAGCGCCGGACCTCTCGGCTACGAGCAGTACTTC
CASSAGPLGYEQYF
>.|TRBV5-8|.|TRBJ2-1
TGTGCCAGCAGCTCTACAGGGCGGGGGCAGTTCTTC
CASSSTGRGQFF